This entry is about one T cell receptor (beta chain). Clones were sequenced by immunoSEQ multiplex PCR, and TCRdb holds only the in-frame ones, with some missing. Of around 39,000 clones in the sample, 92% are singletons; the top ten hold over 20%. This sample was taken from a study of T cell changes during pregnancy in multiple sclerosis. Germline V CDR1 and CDR2: LNHDA, SQIVND (reference sequence). Trimming shortened V by 1 base and J by 1 base, and 7 bases separated the two germline ends. CDR3 length: 15 amino acids. This clonotype was obtained from a female donor with multiple sclerosis, enrolled in a pregnancy study. This chain links TRBV19 with TRBJ2-2; D perhaps matches TRBD2 (6 bases). The specimen comprised CD8+ T cells from peripheral blood mononuclear cells, sampled before pregnancy. This chain's CDR3 is CASSIAGVNTGELFF. CDR3 in DNA: TGTGCCAGTAGTATAGCGGGAGTGAACACCGGGGAGCTGTTTTTT.